The next 4 T cell receptor beta chains were all read from a single sample in a study of blood T cells in healthy people across ages. With a J-beta primer mix and a sample-barcoded 5' primer, a second PCR ran 7 to 11 cycles. TCRdb reprocessed the 5' RACE reads via MiXCR and lists one record per CDR3 protein. Here the sample spans roughly 1,500,000 distinct CDR3 sequences, 30% to 35% being singletons. Sequenced sample: blood. Receptors originate from a woman in her 30s in good health.

This clonotype was seen only a few times. The CDR3 sequence: CASSFLAGAVDTQYF. The CDR3 DNA is TGTGCCAGCAGCTTCCTAGCGGGGGCCGTGGATACGCAGTATTTT. The chain joins TRBV7-2 to TRBJ2-3, with 10 bases lining up with TRBD2. The CDR3 spans 15 residues. J lost 6 bases, V lost 3 bases, and 6 bases had no gene match. Germline loops: CDR1 SGHTA, CDR2 FQGNSA.

This chain links TRBV15 with TRBJ2-1; TRBD1 matches 8 bases. The CDR3 length is 15 residues. Trimming cost V 0 bases and J 7 bases; bases outside gene matches: 5. The germline V gene encodes CDR1 LNHNV and CDR2 YYDKDF (reference sequence). The CDR3: CATSRDGQGKNEQFF. The CDR3 DNA reads as TGTGCCACCAGCAGAGATGGACAGGGAAAGAATGAGCAGTTCTTC.

This clonotype occurred a few times. This chain's CDR3 is CATLAGGFTDTQYF. CDR3 coding DNA: TGTGCCACACTAGCGGGGGGATTCACAGATACGCAGTATTTT. The chain is built from TRBV2 and TRBJ2-3, with TRBD2 identical over 12 bases. V was pared by 10 bases and J by 2 bases, with 4 bases of the junction left unmatched. This CDR3 has 14 amino acids. In germline, CDR1 is SNHLY, CDR2 FYNNEI.

The table lists this clonotype with a few counts. The CDR3 DNA is TGTGCCAGCAGCAAAGAACCGGGACCCCCCGTGTTTGGCTCCTACGAGCAGTACTTC. Protein: CASSKEPGPPVFGSYEQYF. The rearrangement uses TRBV7-9 and TRBJ2-7; D is tentatively TRBD1 or TRBD2 (5 bases each). The CDR3 extends over 19 amino acids. V gave up 5 bases and J gave up 0 bases, with 26 bases separating them. Per germline, CDR1 SEHNR and CDR2 FQNEAQ (reference sequence).